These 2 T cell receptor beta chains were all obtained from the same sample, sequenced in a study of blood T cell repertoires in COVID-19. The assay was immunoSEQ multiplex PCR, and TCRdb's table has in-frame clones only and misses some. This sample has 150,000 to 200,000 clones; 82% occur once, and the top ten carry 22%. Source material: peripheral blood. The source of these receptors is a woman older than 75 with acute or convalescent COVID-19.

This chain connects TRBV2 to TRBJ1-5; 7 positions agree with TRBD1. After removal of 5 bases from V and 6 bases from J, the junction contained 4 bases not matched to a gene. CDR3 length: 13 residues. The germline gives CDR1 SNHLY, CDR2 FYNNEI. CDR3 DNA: TGTGCCAGCAGTCCACAGGGGAGTCAGCCCCAGCATTTT. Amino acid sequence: CASSPQGSQPQHF.

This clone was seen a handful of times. The CDR3 nucleotides are TGTGCCAGCAACGGCAGGGGGACAAGGAACACTGAAGCTTTCTTT. It is translated as CASNGRGTRNTEAFF. The chain couples TRBV5-8 to TRBJ1-1; 7 nucleotides agree with TRBD1. Germline CDR1 is SGHTS and CDR2 is YDEGEE. V shed 6 bases and J 1 base; nucleotides not matched to a gene: 9. CDR3 size: 15 residues.